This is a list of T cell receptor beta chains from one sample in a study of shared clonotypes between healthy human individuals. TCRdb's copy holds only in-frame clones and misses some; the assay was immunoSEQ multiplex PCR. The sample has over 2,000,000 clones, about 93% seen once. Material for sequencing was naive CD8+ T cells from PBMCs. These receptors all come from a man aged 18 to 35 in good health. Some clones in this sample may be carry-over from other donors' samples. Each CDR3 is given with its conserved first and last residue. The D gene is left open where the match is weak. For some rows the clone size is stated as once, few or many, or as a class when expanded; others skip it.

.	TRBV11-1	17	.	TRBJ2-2	CASSPRWAGRNAGELFF	TGTGCCAGCAGCCCCCGGTGGGCGGGAAGAAATGCCGGGGAGCTGTTTTTT
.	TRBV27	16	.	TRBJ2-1	CASSPGWGEWDNEQFF	TGTGCCAGCAGCCCCGGGTGGGGGGAGTGGGACAATGAGCAGTTCTTC
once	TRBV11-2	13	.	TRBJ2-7	CASSSSGPYEQYF	TGTGCCAGCAGCTCCTCTGGTCCCTACGAGCAGTACTTC
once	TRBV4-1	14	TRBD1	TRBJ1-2	CASSQGQGRDGYTF	TGCGCCAGCAGCCAAGGACAGGGGAGGGATGGCTACACCTTC
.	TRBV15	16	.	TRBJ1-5	CATSSTDGYSNQPQHF	TGTGCCACCAGCAGCACGGACGGTTATAGCAATCAGCCCCAGCATTTT
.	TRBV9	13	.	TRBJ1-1	CASSELRGTEAFF	TGTGCCAGCAGCGAACTGCGGGGCACTGAAGCTTTCTTT
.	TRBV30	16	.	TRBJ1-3	CAWSVLRASSGNTIYF	TGTGCCTGGAGTGTACTCCGGGCATCCTCTGGAAACACCATATATTTT
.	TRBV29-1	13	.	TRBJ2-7	CSVATGNPYEQYF	TGCAGCGTGGCCACGGGGAACCCCTACGAGCAGTACTTC
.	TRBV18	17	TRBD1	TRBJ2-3	CASSPTGGAPNTDTQYF	TGTGCCAGCTCACCTACAGGGGGCGCCCCTAACACAGATACGCAGTATTTT
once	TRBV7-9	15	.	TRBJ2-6	CASSEPLRGANVLTF	TGTGCCAGCAGCGAACCCCTCCGAGGGGCCAACGTCCTGACTTTC
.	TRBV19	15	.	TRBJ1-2	CASSIEGGGNYGYTF	TGTGCCAGTAGTATTGAGGGTGGCGGGAACTATGGCTACACCTTC
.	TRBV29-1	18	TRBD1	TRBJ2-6	CSVLFTGTGIAGANVLTF	TGCAGCGTCCTCTTCACCGGGACAGGGATCGCTGGGGCCAACGTCCTGACTTTC
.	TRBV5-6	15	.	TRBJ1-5	CASSLAGDSNQPQHF	TGTGCCAGCAGTCTTGCGGGGGATAGCAATCAGCCCCAGCATTTT
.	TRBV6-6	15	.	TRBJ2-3	CASGPLPGGTDTQYF	TGTGCCAGCGGCCCCCTGCCCGGAGGCACAGATACGCAGTATTTT
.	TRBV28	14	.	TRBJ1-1	CASSLEGMNTEAFF	TGTGCCAGCAGTTTGGAGGGAATGAACACTGAAGCTTTCTTT
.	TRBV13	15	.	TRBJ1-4	CASSFARRGNEKLFF	TGTGCCAGCAGCTTTGCGCGGAGGGGGAATGAAAAACTGTTTTTT
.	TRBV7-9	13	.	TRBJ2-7	CASSHLGSYEQYF	TGTGCCAGCAGCCATTTAGGCTCCTACGAGCAGTACTTC
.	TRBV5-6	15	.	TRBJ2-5	CASSLAEAAQETQYF	TGTGCCAGCAGCTTGGCCGAGGCGGCCCAAGAGACCCAGTACTTC
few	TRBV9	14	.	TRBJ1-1	CASSVQGAGTEAFF	TGTGCCAGCAGCGTACAGGGAGCGGGCACTGAAGCTTTCTTT
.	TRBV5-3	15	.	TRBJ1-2	CARRGRDPNWYGYTF	TGTGCCAGAAGGGGTCGGGACCCCAACTGGTATGGCTACACCTTC
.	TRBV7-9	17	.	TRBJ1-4	CASSLVRTVATNEKLFF	TGTGCCAGCAGCTTAGTGAGGACGGTTGCAACTAATGAAAAACTGTTTTTT
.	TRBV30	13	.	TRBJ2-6	CAWSVSVANVLTF	TGTGCCTGGAGTGTTTCGGTGGCCAACGTCCTGACTTTC
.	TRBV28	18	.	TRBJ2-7	CASSLGVMYGVSSYEQYF	TGTGCCAGCAGTTTAGGTGTCATGTACGGAGTCTCCTCCTACGAGCAGTACTTC